This TCR beta chain was found in a study of T cell responses to AZD1222 COVID-19 vaccine. Study results and caveats: Spike as a whole was targeted by vaccine-associated CD4 TCRs, dominant at 160-218 and 743-854.

Generated by immunoSEQ multiplex PCR, the TCRdb table keeps only in-frame clones and is missing some. The sample consists of 130,000 or so clones, 90% of them appearing once. The V gene's germline CDR1 is SGHTA and CDR2 FQGNSA. Trimming left V 5 bases short and J 7 bases short, with 12 bases between. This CDR3 has 12 residues. A remark on this clone: Its target is not known.

The origin of this receptor is an adult in good health. The sequencing used peripheral blood, collected on day 0 of AZD1222 vaccination. This chain joins TRBV7-2 and TRBJ2-7; no clear D. CDR3 sequence reads: CASSPGKEEQYF. CDR3 bases: TGTGCCAGCAGCCCAGGAAAGGAGGAGCAGTACTTC.